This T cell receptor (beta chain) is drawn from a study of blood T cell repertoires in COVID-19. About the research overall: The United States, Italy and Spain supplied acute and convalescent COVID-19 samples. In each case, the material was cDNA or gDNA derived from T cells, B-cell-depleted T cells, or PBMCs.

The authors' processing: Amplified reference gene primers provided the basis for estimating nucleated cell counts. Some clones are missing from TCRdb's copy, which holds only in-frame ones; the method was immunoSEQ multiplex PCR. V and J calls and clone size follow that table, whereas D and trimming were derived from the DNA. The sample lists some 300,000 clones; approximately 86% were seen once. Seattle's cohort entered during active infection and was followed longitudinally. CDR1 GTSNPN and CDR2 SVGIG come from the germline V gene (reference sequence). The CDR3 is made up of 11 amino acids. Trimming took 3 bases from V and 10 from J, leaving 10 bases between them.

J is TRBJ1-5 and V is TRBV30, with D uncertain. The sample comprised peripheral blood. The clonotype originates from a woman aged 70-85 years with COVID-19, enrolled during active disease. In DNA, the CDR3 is TGTGCCTGGAGGGGAGTCAAACCCCAGCATTTT. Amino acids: CAWRGVKPQHF.